Described below is a single T cell receptor beta chain sequence and its context. The CDR3 covers 14 residues. Trimming stripped 4 bases from V and 3 bases from J, with 9 bases between. Per germline, CDR1 SGHDN and CDR2 FVKESK. Measured with immunoSEQ multiplex PCR; TCRdb has only the in-frame clones, and not every one. The sample includes around 350,000 clones, around 92% of them seen just once. This sample was included in a study of Ad26.COV2.S vaccination and SARS-CoV-2 variants. The sequencing here drew on peripheral blood, taken after recovery from COVID-19. The clonotype was recovered from a human donor who had recovered from COVID-19. V and J are TRBV14 and TRBJ1-4; a possible D gene is TRBD1 (5 bases). CDR3 DNA sequence: TGTGCCAGCAGCCCCAGGGCTGCTAATGAAAAACTGTTTTTT. Residues: CASSPRAANEKLFF.